This T cell receptor (beta chain) was sequenced in a study of regulatory T cells in long-lasting Graves disease. CDR3 length: 14 amino acids. Trimming took 4 bases from V and 4 from J; bases not matched to a gene: 5. CDR1 SQVTM and CDR2 ANQGSEA come from the germline V gene. This clonotype was found a few times. Its antigen is unidentified. The time point was: newly diagnosed GD, antithyroid drugs for less than 3 months. Isolated PBMC RNA provided the starting material for the TCR library. EDTA tubes received approximately 8.4 milliliters of collected peripheral blood. HTBI primers from iRepertoire and Arm-PCR of CDR3 regions yielded the TCR beta libraries. TCRdb reprocessed the multiplex PCR reads with MiXCR, giving one entry per CDR3 protein. The sample includes 440,000 or so distinct CDR3 sequences, under 15% seen only once; the top ten take approximately 15%. General study results and limits: TRBV28, TRBJ1-2 and TRBJ2-5 were favored in persistent disease.

These same data were also listed under a study on T cells in Graves' hyperthyroidism and ophthalmopathy. In that study: Each diagnosis drew on symptoms, thyroxine, TRAb, thyroid ultrasound and orbital computed tomography findings.

Sample: peripheral blood mononuclear cells (PBMCs), taken at new diagnosis, from a patient treated with antithyroid drugs. The clonotype was recovered from a woman in her 30s with Graves disease. The rearrangement uses TRBV29-1 and TRBJ2-7, with 12 bases fitting TRBD2. CDR3 residues: CSVVNLAGGYEQYF. The DNA of the CDR3 is TGCAGCGTTGTTAACCTAGCGGGAGGGTACGAGCAGTACTTC.